This TCR beta chain was obtained from a study of OX40 agonist ivuxolimab in advanced cancers. CDR1 is SGDLS, CDR2 YYNGEE, per germline. V lost 4 bases and J lost 8; bases outside the gene matches: 9. CDR3 length: 15 residues. Regarding the study as a whole: The study found among the lowest clonal expansion in partial responders at 0.1-3.0 mg/kg.

To note about this clone: Its antigen remains unknown.

The repertoire was sequenced with immunoSEQ multiplex PCR; TCRdb's copy has only in-frame clones and lacks some. The sample has some 100,000 clones; over 75% are singletons. The J gene is TRBJ2-1, the V gene TRBV9; 10 positions match TRBD2. Specimen: CD4+ or CD8+ T cells sorted from blood, collected in a trial of the OX40 agonist ivuxolimab. The TCR comes from an adult with an advanced solid tumor such as melanoma, head and neck, liver or kidney cancer. The CDR3 DNA is TGTGCCAGCAGCCCCCTAGCGGGAGCGTGGGATGAGCAGTTCTTC. It translates to CASSPLAGAWDEQFF.